The clone carrying this TCR beta chain has just a few counts. TRB rearrangements spanning V, D and J were amplified using mixed TRB-A/B primers. MiXCR, run by TCRdb on the multiplex PCR reads, gives a single entry per CDR3 protein. The repertoire holds several thousand distinct CDR3 sequences, with around a quarter as singletons. This record belongs to a study of T cell repertoires in aging, cancer and after chemotherapy. Looking at the study overall: The full dataset contained some 8.7 million TCR reads.

Peripheral blood genomic DNA, not sorted cells or RNA, was the template. The CDR3 is 14 amino acids. Trimming stripped 5 bases from V and 7 bases from J, with 15 bases between. This TCR derives from a human donor in good health. The donor label of this sample is uncertain. This chain joins TRBV12-3 or TRBV12-4 and TRBJ1-5, with D perhaps matching TRBD1 (6 bases). Sample: blood. CDR3 sequence (DNA): TGTGCCAGCAGTCCCAACAGGGCCGGGCAGCCCCAGCATTTT. Its translation: CASSPNRAGQPQHF.